These 19 T cell receptor beta chains were all obtained from the same sample, sequenced in a study of blood T cell repertoires in COVID-19 (TCRdb year 2020). The method behind the library was the immunoSEQ multiplex PCR assay. Drawn from immuneACCESS, this table holds only the in-frame rearrangements with V and J called that TCRdb kept. Clones are partly lost; checked studies trace under half to an unresolved V gene and leave the rest unexplained. In this sample the table shows approximately 240,000 clones, around 85% of which occur a single time. Together, the top ten hold 5% to 7% of the sample. Material for sequencing was peripheral blood. The receptor source for this set is a woman aged 55 to 70 with active or convalescent COVID-19.

The rearrangement links TRBV28 to TRBJ2-7; maybe TRBD1 (6 bases). V was shortened by 6 bases and J by 4 bases, with 16 bases between the two germline ends. The CDR3 runs 14 residues. CDR1 is MDHEN, CDR2 SYDVKM, per germline. This chain's CDR3 is CASSPIRTDYEQYF. CDR3 nucleotides: TGTGCCAGCAGCCCCATCCGGACAGATTACGAGCAGTACTTC.

With respect to this clone: Other DNA sequences in this specimen translate into the identical CDR3. The chain is built from TRBV29-1 and TRBJ2-7, with D possibly TRBD1 on 6 matching bases. The CDR3 is 12 amino acids. CDR1 is SQVTM, CDR2 ANQGSEA, per germline. Trimming shortened V by 5 bases and J by 0 bases, and 8 bases separated the two germline ends. This CDR3 reads CSVTTGSYEQYF. CDR3 sequence (DNA): TGCAGCGTTACGACAGGCTCCTACGAGCAGTACTTC.

This chain joins TRBV15 and TRBJ1-4; a possible D gene is TRBD1 (6 bases). The germline V gene encodes CDR1 LNHNV and CDR2 YYDKDF (reference sequence). CDR3 length: 17 amino acids. Trimming took 4 bases from V and 4 from J, leaving 19 bases between them. CDR3 in amino acids: CATSKQIRTANNEKLFF. The CDR3 coding sequence is TGTGCCACCAGCAAACAAATTCGGACAGCGAATAATGAAAAACTGTTTTTT.

The chain carries TRBV27 and TRBJ1-5; 8 bases map to TRBD1. The trim removed 5 bases at V and 6 bases at J, leaving 6 bases unmatched. This CDR3 comprises 14 residues. Germline V gives CDR1 MNHEY, CDR2 SMNVEV (reference sequence). CDR3 protein: CASSPRGLGQPQHF. The DNA of the CDR3 is TGTGCCAGCAGTCCCAGGGGGCTGGGTCAGCCCCAGCATTTT.

In this sample, this clone turned up once. The chain is built from TRBV19 and TRBJ2-5, with D possibly matching TRBD1 (5 bases). The CDR3 runs to 15 residues. Germline V gives CDR1 LNHDA, CDR2 SQIVND (reference sequence). The ends were cut back, 3 bases at V and 2 bases at J, with 13 bases in the middle. CDR3: CASSIHLGAQETQYF. The CDR3 DNA reads as TGTGCCAGTAGTATCCACCTAGGGGCTCAAGAGACCCAGTACTTC.

To note about this clone: The junction departs from the called germline gene at one end, perhaps through a read error. The chain is built from TRBV20-1 and TRBJ2-3; TRBD2 is a possible D gene (5 bases). Germline loops: CDR1 DFQATT, CDR2 SNEGSKA (reference sequence). This CDR3 contains 10 residues. CDR3 DNA: TGCAGTGCCGAGAGGGATAAGCAGTATTTT. Its protein product is CSAERDKQYF.

The chain is built from TRBV6-6 and TRBJ2-3; 7 nucleotides line up with TRBD2. This CDR3 is built from 15 residues. CDR1 MNHNY and CDR2 SVGAGI come from the germline V gene (reference sequence). Trimming took 6 bases from V and 0 from J; bases not matched to a gene: 6. For the CDR3, the DNA is TGTGCCAGCAGCGATGGACTAGAGAGCACAGATACGCAGTATTTT. As protein: CASSDGLESTDTQYF.

The chain has TRBV18 and TRBJ2-2; D gene uncertain. The CDR3 has 14 residues. The ends were cut back, 0 bases at V and 1 base at J, with 3 bases in the middle. Germline CDR1 reads KGHSH; CDR2 reads LQKENI. The CDR3 loop reads CASSPPLNTGELFF. For the CDR3, the DNA is TGTGCCAGCTCACCACCACTGAACACCGGGGAGCTGTTTTTT.

The V and J genes are TRBV5-8 and TRBJ1-4, with TRBD1 matching 11 bases. CDR1 is SGHTS, CDR2 YDEGEE, per germline. CDR3 length: 14 amino acids. The trim removed 4 bases at V and 8 bases at J, leaving 4 bases unmatched. The DNA for the CDR3 is TGTGCCAGCAGCCGGGACAGGGGGACCGAAAAACTGTTTTTT. Amino acid sequence: CASSRDRGTEKLFF.

V usage is TRBV2 and J usage is TRBJ2-7, with TRBD2 matching over 8 bases. The V gene's germline CDR1 is SNHLY and CDR2 FYNNEI. After removal of 8 bases from V and 0 bases from J, the junction contained 9 bases not matched to a gene. CDR3 length: 15 residues. The CDR3 DNA sequence: TGTGCCAGCGGAGCCGGGACTAGACTCTCCTACGAGCAGTACTTC. Amino acids: CASGAGTRLSYEQYF.

There are a few counts of this clone. The chain links TRBV6-4 to TRBJ1-2, with D perhaps TRBD1 (5 bases). Per the germline V gene, CDR1 is MRHNA and CDR2 is SNTAGT. V lost 4 bases to trimming and J lost 1 base, with 7 bases between them. The CDR3 is 13 residues long. DNA for the CDR3: TGTGCCAGCAGTGCAGGGATTAACTATGGCTACACCTTC. Amino acid sequence: CASSAGINYGYTF.

The chain is built from TRBV3-1 (or the pseudogene TRBV3-2) and TRBJ2-3; maybe TRBD2 (6 bases). CDR1 is LGHDT, CDR2 YNNKEL, per germline (reference sequence). The CDR3 spans 15 residues. Trimming pared 1 base from V and 2 bases from J, leaving 10 bases between. Written as DNA, the CDR3 is TGTGCCAGCAGCCAAGTTGCGGGAAACACAGATACGCAGTATTTT. Amino acid sequence: CASSQVAGNTDTQYF.

In nucleotides, the CDR3 is TGTGCCAGCAGCTTAGCGGCGGGTGAAGGAAACACCATATATTTT. Protein: CASSLAAGEGNTIYF. The chain carries TRBV7-6 and TRBJ1-3; D is undetermined. The V gene's germline CDR1 is SGHVS and CDR2 FNYEAQ. Trimming left V 0 bases short and J 4 bases short, with 10 bases between. CDR3 length: 15 amino acids.

The chain is built from TRBV30 and TRBJ2-2; maybe TRBD2 (5 bases). Germline CDR1 reads GTSNPN; CDR2 reads SVGIG (reference sequence). V gave up 4 bases and J gave up 0 bases, with 9 bases separating them. CDR3 length: 14 amino acids. The CDR3 DNA is TGTGCCTGGAAGCTAGCTCCGAACACCGGGGAGCTGTTTTTT. Translation: CAWKLAPNTGELFF.

The J gene is TRBJ1-5, the V gene TRBV6-5; 9 bases match TRBD1. Germline CDR1 is MNHEY and CDR2 is SVGAGI. Germline trimming cut 7 bases from V and 5 bases from J; bases unmatched to any gene: 3. CDR3 size: 13 residues. CDR3 sequence: CASMDRGYQPQHF. In DNA, the CDR3 is TGTGCCAGCATGGACAGGGGCTATCAGCCCCAGCATTTT.

This clone has ten or more counts. The chain has TRBV19 and TRBJ2-2; 9 nucleotides match TRBD2. This CDR3 is built from 16 residues. V lost 7 bases, J lost 2 bases, and 8 bases stayed unmatched. Germline lookup yields CDR1 LNHDA and CDR2 SQIVND (reference sequence). This CDR3 reads CASKRFGTSNTGELFF. CDR3 DNA: TGTGCCAGTAAAAGATTCGGGACTAGCAACACCGGGGAGCTGTTTTTT.

The rearrangement links TRBV5-1 to TRBJ2-7; TRBD1 aligns across 8 bases. J gave up 3 bases and V 3 bases, and 5 bases lay outside the gene matches. This CDR3 region has 14 residues. Looked up from germline, CDR1 is SGHRS and CDR2 is YFSETQ. CDR3 bases: TGCGCCAGCAGCTCCCGACAGGGGAACTACGAGCAGTACTTC. Translated, it gives CASSSRQGNYEQYF.

This clone was recorded a few times. This chain uses TRBV7-9 with TRBJ2-2; 13 positions agree with TRBD2. V dropped 5 bases and J dropped 7; count of bases not matched to a gene: 7. The CDR3 consists of 16 residues. Germline CDR1 reads SEHNR; CDR2 reads FQNEAQ (reference sequence). CDR3 bases: TGTGCCAGCAGCCGCGGACTAGCGGGAGTGGTCGGGGAGCTGTTTTTT. This encodes CASSRGLAGVVGELFF.

V usage is TRBV28 and J usage is TRBJ1-2; no definite D call. Trimming cost V 4 bases and J 2 bases, with 5 bases left between them. The CDR3 is 12 amino acids. Germline V CDR1 and CDR2: MDHEN, SYDVKM. The CDR3 DNA is TGTGCCAGCAGTTACACGAACTATGGCTACACCTTC. Translated: CASSYTNYGYTF.